This T cell receptor (beta chain) stems from a study of blood T cell repertoires in COVID-19. Turning to the study itself: The samples span acute and convalescent COVID-19 from the United States, Italy and Spain.

The trim removed 0 bases at V and 4 bases at J, leaving 3 bases unmatched. This CDR3 has 16 amino acids. The germline gives CDR1 SGHRS, CDR2 YFSETQ. Profiled with immunoSEQ multiplex PCR; TCRdb holds only in-frame clones, not every one. Of some 160,000 clones in the sample, approximately 90% were seen once. The J gene is TRBJ2-1, the V gene TRBV5-1, with 11 bases that match TRBD2. This sequence originates from a woman aged 55-69 years with active COVID-19. Material for sequencing was peripheral blood. CDR3 DNA sequence: TGCGCCAGCAGCTTGGCCGGGACTAGCGGATACAATGAGCAGTTCTTC. It translates to CASSLAGTSGYNEQFF. Drawing the rest from reference TRBV5-1 and TRBJ2-1, the complete variable domain is KAGVTQTPRYLIKTRGQQVTLSCSPISGHRSVSWYQQTPGQGLQFLFEYFSETQRNKGNFPGRFSGRQFSNSRSEMNVSTLELGDSALYLCASSLAGTSGYNEQFFGPGTRLTVL.